A selection of T cell receptor beta chains follows, all from one sample in a study of blood T cell repertoires in COVID-19. Sequencing used immunoSEQ multiplex PCR; TCRdb keeps in-frame clones, though not all of them. The top ten hold 5.5% of the sample, which has about 140,000 clones, almost 85% seen once. The sample consisted of PBMCs or T cells enriched from blood (not recorded which). These receptors were obtained from a middle-aged man with acute COVID-19. CDR3s include the opening cysteine and the closing phenylalanine or tryptophan. D genes are given only for firm matches. Clone sizes are given selectively: once, few, many, or a class where the clone is expanded.

d_gene: -; v_gene: TRBV6-5; abundance: -; j_gene: TRBJ2-2; CDR3nt: TGTGCCAGCAGCCTTACACCGAACACCGGGGAGCTGTTTTTT; CDR3aa: CASSLTPNTGELFF
d_gene: -; v_gene: TRBV28; abundance: -; j_gene: TRBJ2-7; CDR3nt: TGTGCCAGCAGTCCCGCTTTACTGGGGGGACTTCGGACCTACGAGCAGTACTTC; CDR3aa: CASSPALLGGLRTYEQYF
d_gene: TRBD1; v_gene: TRBV19; abundance: few; j_gene: TRBJ2-1; CDR3nt: TGTGCCAGTAGTATCCTCCCCCCGGGACAGTCTGACAATGAGCAGTTCTTC; CDR3aa: CASSILPPGQSDNEQFF
d_gene: TRBD1; v_gene: TRBV5-1; abundance: -; j_gene: TRBJ2-7; CDR3nt: TGCGCCAGCAGCTCGTCCCGGGACAGGATCTCCTACGAGCAGTACTTC; CDR3aa: CASSSSRDRISYEQYF
d_gene: -; v_gene: TRBV5-8; abundance: -; j_gene: TRBJ2-1; CDR3nt: TGTGCCAGCAGCCCGGGAGTGGGCTCCTACAATGAGCAGTTCTTC; CDR3aa: CASSPGVGSYNEQFF
d_gene: -; v_gene: TRBV27; abundance: -; j_gene: TRBJ1-2; CDR3nt: TGTGCCAGCACCTACACCGGGGGGGCCAACTATGGCTACACCTTC; CDR3aa: CASTYTGGANYGYTF
d_gene: -; v_gene: TRBV24-1; abundance: -; j_gene: TRBJ2-7; CDR3nt: TGTGCCACCAGCCCGGGACACCTCTCCTACGAGCAGTACTTC; CDR3aa: CATSPGHLSYEQYF
d_gene: TRBD1; v_gene: TRBV18; abundance: -; j_gene: TRBJ2-5; CDR3nt: TGTGCCAGCTCACGAACCGACAGGGGCGAGACCCAGTACTTC; CDR3aa: CASSRTDRGETQYF
d_gene: -; v_gene: TRBV19; abundance: -; j_gene: TRBJ2-2; CDR3nt: TGTGCCAGTAGTATAGGGACAAACACCGGGGAGCTGTTTTTT; CDR3aa: CASSIGTNTGELFF
d_gene: TRBD1; v_gene: TRBV4-1; abundance: -; j_gene: TRBJ2-5; CDR3nt: TGCGCCAGCAGCTACGGGACAGGGGGCGCTGAGACCCAGTACTTC; CDR3aa: CASSYGTGGAETQYF
d_gene: -; v_gene: TRBV30; abundance: -; j_gene: TRBJ1-3; CDR3nt: TGTGCCTGGAGCTTTGGAAACACCATATATTTT; CDR3aa: CAWSFGNTIYF
d_gene: -; v_gene: TRBV4-1; abundance: -; j_gene: TRBJ2-4; CDR3nt: TGCGCCAGCAGCCCGCCCGGGACATCCGCCAAAAACATTCAGTACTTC; CDR3aa: CASSPPGTSAKNIQYF
d_gene: TRBD1; v_gene: TRBV9; abundance: -; j_gene: TRBJ2-7; CDR3nt: TGTGCCAGCAGCGGAAACAGGGGGAGCGAGCAGTACTTC; CDR3aa: CASSGNRGSEQYF
d_gene: TRBD1; v_gene: TRBV4-3; abundance: -; j_gene: TRBJ1-3; CDR3nt: TGCGCCAGCAGCCAAGAGCGGGACAGCTCTGGAAACACCATATATTTT; CDR3aa: CASSQERDSSGNTIYF
d_gene: -; v_gene: TRBV5-6; abundance: -; j_gene: TRBJ2-1; CDR3nt: TGTGCCAGTAACCCCGGGACTTTTTACAATGAGCAGTTCTTC; CDR3aa: CASNPGTFYNEQFF
d_gene: TRBD1; v_gene: TRBV7-9; abundance: -; j_gene: TRBJ2-5; CDR3nt: TGTGCCAGCAGCCTGACAGGGATCTACCAAGAGACCCAGTACTTC; CDR3aa: CASSLTGIYQETQYF
d_gene: -; v_gene: TRBV6-1; abundance: -; j_gene: TRBJ2-2; CDR3nt: TGTGCCAGCAGTGAAGTTGACACCCTGGTCGGGGAGCTGTTTTTT; CDR3aa: CASSEVDTLVGELFF
d_gene: -; v_gene: TRBV18; abundance: -; j_gene: TRBJ2-7; CDR3nt: TGTGCCAGCTCCGACAACTTCTCCTACGAGCAGTACTTC; CDR3aa: CASSDNFSYEQYF
d_gene: TRBD1; v_gene: TRBV6-4; abundance: -; j_gene: TRBJ2-1; CDR3nt: TGTGCCAGCAGTGACTGGGACAGGGACCGTACCTATGAGCAGTTCTTC; CDR3aa: CASSDWDRDRTYEQFF
d_gene: -; v_gene: TRBV7-9; abundance: many; j_gene: TRBJ1-1; CDR3nt: TGTGCCAGCAGCGCAGGGTTGACGAACACTGAAGCTTTCTTT; CDR3aa: CASSAGLTNTEAFF
d_gene: TRBD2; v_gene: TRBV28; abundance: -; j_gene: TRBJ2-1; CDR3nt: TGTGCCAGCAGTTTAGGGGGACTAGCGCGATTTATGGAGCAGTTCTTC; CDR3aa: CASSLGGLARFMEQFF
d_gene: TRBD1; v_gene: TRBV9; abundance: -; j_gene: TRBJ2-7; CDR3nt: TGTGCCAGCAGCCCGCACGGGACAGGCTTGAGCTCCTACGAGCAGTACTTC; CDR3aa: CASSPHGTGLSSYEQYF
d_gene: -; v_gene: TRBV3-1/TRBV3-2; abundance: -; j_gene: TRBJ2-1; CDR3nt: TGTGCCAGCAGCCAAGAGGTTTCGGACAATGAGCAGTTCTTC; CDR3aa: CASSQEVSDNEQFF
d_gene: -; v_gene: TRBV6-1; abundance: -; j_gene: TRBJ1-1; CDR3nt: TGTGCCAGCAGTGAGAGGCTGGGGAACACTGAAGCTTTCTTT; CDR3aa: CASSERLGNTEAFF
d_gene: -; v_gene: TRBV21-1; abundance: few; j_gene: TRBJ1-1; CDR3nt: TGTGCCAGCAGCAATCTAGTCGAGGTCACTGAAGCTTTCTTT; CDR3aa: CASSNLVEVTEAFF
d_gene: -; v_gene: TRBV4-1; abundance: -; j_gene: TRBJ2-1; CDR3nt: TGCGCCAGCAGCGGGGGGGCGGATGGGAGCTCCTACAATGAGCAGTTCTTC; CDR3aa: CASSGGADGSSYNEQFF
d_gene: TRBD2; v_gene: TRBV18; abundance: -; j_gene: TRBJ2-1; CDR3nt: TGTGCCAGCGCACTAGCGGCCTTAGGCAATGAGCAGTTCTTC; CDR3aa: CASALAALGNEQFF
d_gene: -; v_gene: TRBV2; abundance: once; j_gene: TRBJ1-5; CDR3nt: TGTGCCAGCAGTGTATCGACAGGTTTCGAGCCCCAGCATTTT; CDR3aa: CASSVSTGFEPQHF
d_gene: -; v_gene: TRBV19; abundance: -; j_gene: TRBJ2-3; CDR3nt: TGTGCCAGTAGTATAGGAACTAGGGCGACAGATACGCAGTATTTT; CDR3aa: CASSIGTRATDTQYF
d_gene: TRBD2; v_gene: TRBV28; abundance: -; j_gene: TRBJ2-7; CDR3nt: TGTGCCAGCAGTCCCTCCCGGACTAGTTCCGAGCAGTACTTC; CDR3aa: CASSPSRTSSEQYF
d_gene: -; v_gene: TRBV30; abundance: -; j_gene: TRBJ1-1; CDR3nt: TGTGCCTGGAGTACCTGGCAGGGGACTTTCTTT; CDR3aa: CAWSTWQGTFF
d_gene: TRBD1; v_gene: TRBV24-1; abundance: -; j_gene: TRBJ2-1; CDR3nt: TGTGCCACCAGTTCCGGGACAGGGGACAATGAGCAGTTCTTC; CDR3aa: CATSSGTGDNEQFF
d_gene: TRBD1; v_gene: TRBV4-3; abundance: -; j_gene: TRBJ1-6; CDR3nt: TGCGCCAGCAGCCAAGATCTGGGACAGCGGAATTCACCCCTCCACTTT; CDR3aa: CASSQDLGQRNSPLHF
d_gene: TRBD2; v_gene: TRBV6-2/TRBV6-3; abundance: -; j_gene: TRBJ2-1; CDR3nt: TGTGCCAGCAGTGCCTGGACTAGCGGGGGCAATGAGCAGTTCTTC; CDR3aa: CASSAWTSGGNEQFF
d_gene: -; v_gene: TRBV10-1; abundance: -; j_gene: TRBJ2-5; CDR3nt: TGCGCCAGCAGCCCTAGGCTGGGGGAGGAGGAGACCCAGTACTTC; CDR3aa: CASSPRLGEEETQYF
d_gene: -; v_gene: TRBV20-1; abundance: -; j_gene: TRBJ1-4; CDR3nt: TGCAGTGCTAGTACCCCGCCAGGGAGGGAAGAAAAACTGTTTTTT; CDR3aa: CSASTPPGREEKLFF
d_gene: -; v_gene: TRBV5-1; abundance: -; j_gene: TRBJ2-3; CDR3nt: TGCGCCAGCAGCTTCGACCGACGGGCAGATACGCAGTATTTT; CDR3aa: CASSFDRRADTQYF
d_gene: TRBD2; v_gene: TRBV27; abundance: -; j_gene: TRBJ2-2; CDR3nt: TGTGCCAGCGCACGCGCCGGGACTACGAACACCGGGGAGCTGTTTTTT; CDR3aa: CASARAGTTNTGELFF
d_gene: -; v_gene: TRBV5-4; abundance: -; j_gene: TRBJ2-1; CDR3nt: TGTGCCAGCAGCTGGAGACGGAGGAACAATGAGCAGTTCTTC; CDR3aa: CASSWRRRNNEQFF
d_gene: TRBD2; v_gene: TRBV4-3; abundance: -; j_gene: TRBJ2-1; CDR3nt: TGCGCCTCGTCGCTAGCGGTCTACAATGAGCAGTTCTTC; CDR3aa: CASSLAVYNEQFF
d_gene: -; v_gene: TRBV30; abundance: -; j_gene: TRBJ1-2; CDR3nt: TGTGCCTGGGCGAGCCAGGGGTTGGGTGGCTACACCTTC; CDR3aa: CAWASQGLGGYTF
d_gene: TRBD2; v_gene: TRBV4-3; abundance: -; j_gene: TRBJ2-3; CDR3nt: TGCGCCAGCAGCCAAGACGGCGGGGGGATTCAGTATTTT; CDR3aa: CASSQDGGGIQYF
d_gene: -; v_gene: TRBV9; abundance: once; j_gene: TRBJ1-1; CDR3nt: TGTGCCAGCAGCGTAGGTGAGGGTCCGGGCACTGAAGCTTTCTTT; CDR3aa: CASSVGEGPGTEAFF
d_gene: TRBD1; v_gene: TRBV7-9; abundance: -; j_gene: TRBJ1-2; CDR3nt: TGTGCCAGCAGCTCCCCGGGACAGGGGGCTGGCTACACCTTC; CDR3aa: CASSSPGQGAGYTF
d_gene: -; v_gene: TRBV11-2; abundance: few; j_gene: TRBJ2-7; CDR3nt: TGTGCCAGCAGCTTATTGAGACTGATTTACGAGCAGTACTTC; CDR3aa: CASSLLRLIYEQYF
d_gene: TRBD1; v_gene: TRBV7-2; abundance: -; j_gene: TRBJ2-7; CDR3nt: TGTGCCAGCAGCTTCGGCGGACAGGGGTACGAGCAGTACTTC; CDR3aa: CASSFGGQGYEQYF
d_gene: TRBD2; v_gene: TRBV28; abundance: few; j_gene: TRBJ2-7; CDR3nt: TGTGCCAGCACCCCGGGAGGTCTTTACGAGCAGTACTTC; CDR3aa: CASTPGGLYEQYF
d_gene: TRBD2; v_gene: TRBV24-1; abundance: -; j_gene: TRBJ2-2; CDR3nt: TGTGCCACCAGTGACCGTAGCGGGGGGGCCGGTAGCACCGGGGAGCTGTTTTTT; CDR3aa: CATSDRSGGAGSTGELFF
d_gene: TRBD1; v_gene: TRBV30; abundance: -; j_gene: TRBJ1-6; CDR3nt: TGTGCCTGGAGGGACAGGACTAATTCACCCCTCCACTTT; CDR3aa: CAWRDRTNSPLHF
d_gene: -; v_gene: TRBV5-4; abundance: -; j_gene: TRBJ2-1; CDR3nt: TGTGCCAGCAGCTTGGACAGAACCTACAATGAGCAGTTCTTC; CDR3aa: CASSLDRTYNEQFF
d_gene: -; v_gene: TRBV11-3; abundance: -; j_gene: TRBJ2-6; CDR3nt: TGTGCCAGCAGCCCCGGGCGGGGACCCTCTGGGGCCAACGTCCTGACTTTC; CDR3aa: CASSPGRGPSGANVLTF
d_gene: -; v_gene: TRBV6-5; abundance: -; j_gene: TRBJ2-2; CDR3nt: TGTGCCAGCAGTTACTCGAGGAGGGTCTGGACCGGGGAGCTGTTTTTT; CDR3aa: CASSYSRRVWTGELFF
d_gene: -; v_gene: TRBV5-1; abundance: -; j_gene: TRBJ1-1; CDR3nt: TGCGCCAGCAGCTTGGATCTTGATGAGGCTGAAGCTTTCTTT; CDR3aa: CASSLDLDEAEAFF